This T cell receptor (beta chain) is drawn from a study of blood T cell repertoires in COVID-19. This CDR3 contains 16 residues. The ends were cut back, 3 bases at V and 2 bases at J, with 16 bases in the middle. The germline gives CDR1 KGHSH, CDR2 LQKENI. Some clones are missing from TCRdb's copy, which holds only in-frame ones; the method was immunoSEQ multiplex PCR. The sample records about 190,000 clones, about four fifths being singletons. The sample consisted of PBMCs or T cells enriched from blood (not recorded which). The chain is built from TRBV18 and TRBJ1-2, with a tentative D call TRBD1 (5 bases). The clonotype comes from a woman aged 30 to 39 who had recovered from COVID-19. The CDR3 loop is CASSPSGGGTNYGYTF. CDR3 nucleotide sequence: TGTGCCAGCTCACCCTCCGGAGGCGGGACGAACTATGGCTACACCTTC.